This entry lists 28 T cell receptor beta chains sequenced from one sample in a study of metastatic and nonmetastatic thyroid tumors. No treatment had been given to any patient before thyroid surgery. TCRdb re-called clones from the PCR reads using MiXCR. The table has 40,000 or so clones, 25% to 30% seen once. The source material was blood. The receptors originated from a female donor with papillary thyroid cancer or a benign thyroid nodule (not recorded which). Some clones in this sample may be carry-over from other donors' samples.

Comments on this clone: One junction end disagrees with the germline gene, perhaps due to a read error. J is TRBJ1-6 and V is TRBV7-2; D unresolved. This CDR3 spans 13 amino acids. Germline V CDR1 and CDR2: SGHTA, FQGNSA. As DNA, the CDR3 is TGTGCCAGCAGCGGATATAGGGATTCACCTCTCCACTTT. This translates into CASSGYRDSPLHF. Full variable domain (outside the CDR3, taken from reference TRBV7-2 and TRBJ1-6): GAGVSQSPSNKVTEKGKDVELRCDPISGHTALYWYRQSLGQGLEFLIYFQGNSAPDKSGLPSDRFSAERTGGSVSTLTIQRTQQEDSAVYLCASSGYRDSPLHFGNGTRLTVT.

This sequence joins TRBV5-1 and TRBJ1-3; unclear D gene. The germline V and J ends were trimmed by 5 bases and 4 bases, with 13 bases remaining between them. This CDR3 spans 14 amino acids. CDR1 and CDR2 (germline): SGHRS, YFSETQ. The CDR3, as DNA: TGCGCCAGCAGTCCACTCTCCGGGGGAAACACCATATATTTT. Its translation: CASSPLSGGNTIYF. Complete variable domain (other parts from reference TRBV5-1 and TRBJ1-3): KAGVTQTPRYLIKTRGQQVTLSCSPISGHRSVSWYQQTPGQGLQFLFEYFSETQRNKGNFPGRFSGRQFSNSRSEMNVSTLELGDSALYLCASSPLSGGNTIYFGEGSWLTVV.

By share, this clone counts as medium-sized. The chain links TRBV11-2 to TRBJ2-7; TRBD1 might be the D (6 bases). Germline values: CDR1 SGHAT, CDR2 FQNNGV. This CDR3 has 16 residues. With 1 base removed from V and 0 bases from J, the gap between germline ends came to 13 bases. CDR3 sequence (DNA): TGTGCCAGCAGCTTAGTCCGGTGGACAGCCTCCTACGAGCAGTACTTC. This sequence encodes CASSLVRWTASYEQYF.

Concerning this clone: As the CDR3 is not closed by the conserved phenylalanine or tryptophan, this likely results from a read error. This chain uses TRBV18 with TRBJ1-2; perhaps TRBD1 as D (5 bases). Deletions cut 2 bases from V and 8 bases from J, with 15 bases between. CDR3 length: 14 residues. Per germline, CDR1 KGHSH and CDR2 LQKENI. This CDR3 reads CASSPVGDKFGYTL. Written as DNA, the CDR3 is TGTGCCAGCTCACCAGTGGGGGATAAGTTCGGCTACACCCTC.

This clone appeared a few times. This chain uses TRBV29-1 with TRBJ1-1, with D unresolved. V was shortened by 8 bases and J by 5 bases, with 9 bases between the two germline ends. This CDR3 has 10 residues. The germline gives CDR1 SQVTM, CDR2 ANQGSEA. DNA for the CDR3: TGCAGCTTCTACTGGACTGAAGCTTTCTTT. This codes for CSFYWTEAFF.

This clone was detected ten times or more. The chain joins TRBV6-2 or TRBV6-3 to TRBJ1-5; D gene ambiguous. This CDR3 is built from 15 residues. V lost 2 bases and J lost 4, with 12 bases in between. The V gene's germline CDR1 is MNHEY and CDR2 SVGEGT. The CDR3 coding sequence is TGTGCCAGCAGTTACCAGTCCGAAGTGAATCAGCCCCAGCATTTT. Residues: CASSYQSEVNQPQHF.

In this sample, this clone turned up many times. The chain recombines TRBV2 with TRBJ1-5; D gene uncertain. With 6 bases removed from V and 1 base from J, the gap between germline ends came to 7 bases. The CDR3 is 13 residues long. Germline V gene data show CDR1 as SNHLY and CDR2 as FYNNEI. CDR3 loop: CASSARSNQPQHF. In DNA, the CDR3 is TGTGCCAGCAGCGCCAGGAGCAATCAGCCCCAGCATTTT.

The chain carries TRBV20-1 and TRBJ2-3; 9 positions agree with TRBD2. Germline V CDR1 and CDR2: DFQATT, SNEGSKA (reference sequence). This CDR3 spans 17 amino acids. V lost 6 bases and J lost 3; bases outside the gene matches: 16. CDR3 coding DNA: TGCAGTGCATCGCCCCCCCGGCTAGCGGGGAGAACAGATACGCAGTATTTT. Encoded protein: CSASPPRLAGRTDTQYF.

Remarks on this clone: The sample contains more than one DNA sequence encoding this CDR3. The chain couples TRBV10-2 to TRBJ1-1; weak D call: TRBD1 (5 bases). The CDR3 covers 15 residues. CDR1 is WSHSY and CDR2 is SAAADI in the germline V gene. Trimming stripped 2 bases from V and 5 bases from J, with 15 bases between. This CDR3 reads CASSEPSLGGTEAFF. In nucleotides, the CDR3 is TGCGCCAGCAGTGAGCCCTCACTCGGGGGAACTGAAGCTTTCTTT.

This clone is medium-sized. V is TRBV19 and J is TRBJ1-2; 7 bases map to TRBD1. The CDR3 spans 14 residues. Germline lookup yields CDR1 LNHDA and CDR2 SQIVND (reference sequence). Unmatched junction bases numbered 5, after V lost 3 bases and J lost 4 bases. The CDR3 spells CASSILSGGYGYTF. CDR3 bases: TGTGCCAGTAGTATTCTCTCAGGGGGCTATGGCTACACCTTC.

This clone was seen at least ten times. This chain uses TRBV20-1 with TRBJ2-7; D possibly corresponds to TRBD2 (6 bases). V lost 5 bases and J lost 0, with 14 bases in between. CDR3 size: 14 residues. CDR1 DFQATT and CDR2 SNEGSKA come from the germline V gene (reference sequence). CDR3 sequence (DNA): TGCAGTGCTTTGATTCCGGGAGTCTCCTACGAGCAGTACTTC. Its translation: CSALIPGVSYEQYF.

V and J are TRBV16 and TRBJ2-2; 8 bases align to TRBD2. Trimming took 4 bases from V and 4 from J; bases not matched to a gene: 5. Looked up from germline, CDR1 is KGHSY and CDR2 is FQNENV. The CDR3 runs to 15 residues. The CDR3 coding sequence is TGTGCCAGCAGCCTGACCGGGAGGGGCACCGGGGAGCTGTTTTTT. It translates to CASSLTGRGTGELFF.

V and J are TRBV2 and TRBJ2-1, with 11 bases lining up with TRBD2. Germline trimming cut 3 bases from V and 12 bases from J; bases unmatched to any gene: 4. This CDR3 is 13 amino acids long. CDR1 is SNHLY and CDR2 is FYNNEI in the germline V gene. The CDR3 DNA sequence: TGTGCCAGCAGTGAGCCTAGCGGGAGGTGGCAGTTCTTC. As protein: CASSEPSGRWQFF.

This clone was seen repeatedly, ten times or more. The rearrangement joins TRBV5-1 to TRBJ2-5, with D uncertain. From germline, CDR1 is SGHRS and CDR2 YFSETQ. The length of the CDR3 is 13 residues. Trimming pared 4 bases from V and 2 bases from J, leaving 9 bases between. The CDR3 loop is CASSPGLQETQYF. The CDR3 DNA reads as TGCGCCAGCAGCCCGGGTCTGCAAGAGACCCAGTACTTC. Drawing the rest from reference TRBV5-1 and TRBJ2-5, the complete variable domain is KAGVTQTPRYLIKTRGQQVTLSCSPISGHRSVSWYQQTPGQGLQFLFEYFSETQRNKGNFPGRFSGRQFSNSRSEMNVSTLELGDSALYLCASSPGLQETQYFGPGTRLLVL.

In its sample, this clone was seen many times. The chain couples TRBV27 to TRBJ1-4; unclear D gene. The V gene lost 6 bases and the J gene lost 8 bases, with 16 bases spanning the gap. Germline lookup yields CDR1 MNHEY and CDR2 SMNVEV (reference sequence). This CDR3 contains 14 residues. The CDR3 is CASSNMRKEEKLFF. CDR3 bases: TGTGCCAGCAGCAACATGAGGAAGGAAGAAAAACTGTTTTTT.

This clone showed up just once. One junction end does not reproduce the germline sequence, and a read error may be involved. The V and J genes are TRBV7-8 and TRBJ2-3; D is unclear. CDR1 is SGHVS, CDR2 FQNEAQ, per germline. The CDR3 totals 12 residues. The CDR3 loop is CAGSPVAYTHYF. The CDR3 bases are TGTGCCGGCAGCCCGGTGGCTTATACGCATTATTTT. Variable domain in full (rest from reference TRBV7-8 and TRBJ2-3): GAGVSQSPRYKVAKRGQDVALRCDPISGHVSLFWYQQALGQGPEFLTYFQNEAQLDKSGLPSDRFFAERPEGSVSTLKIQRTQQEDSAVYLCAGSPVAYTHYFGPGTRLTVL.

CDR3 sequence (DNA): TGTGCCAGCAGCCAACTAGCGAGCCGGGAGCTGTTTTTT. It translates to CASSQLASRELFF. V and J are TRBV3-1 and TRBJ2-2, with a possible D match to TRBD2 (6 bases). The CDR3 contains 13 residues. Per germline, CDR1 LGHDT and CDR2 YNNKEL (reference sequence). The V end lost 2 bases, the J end lost 9 bases, and 10 bases lay between the germline ends.

In its sample, this clone was seen a few times. The V call is TRBV10-1, the J call TRBJ1-1, with TRBD1 matching 7 bases. Trimming at V came to 3 bases and at J to 5 bases, leaving 6 bases not matched to a gene. Per germline, CDR1 WNHNN and CDR2 SYGVQD (reference sequence). The CDR3 is 14 amino acids. CDR3 loop: CASSDAAGGTEAFF. For the CDR3, the DNA is TGCGCCAGCAGTGACGCCGCAGGGGGGACTGAAGCTTTCTTT.

At least ten counts were recorded for this clone. The V and J genes are TRBV18 and TRBJ2-5; D call uncertain. The CDR3 runs 12 residues. Germline V gene data show CDR1 as KGHSH and CDR2 as LQKENI. The ends were cut back, 3 bases at V and 2 bases at J, with 4 bases in the middle. DNA for the CDR3: TGTGCCAGCTCACCCGATCAAGAGACCCAGTACTTC. Its protein is CASSPDQETQYF.

Turning to this clone: An end of the junction differs from the germline gene, which may be a read error. The V and J genes are TRBV5-1 and TRBJ1-2; no clear D. This CDR3 has 13 residues. From germline, CDR1 is SGHRS and CDR2 YFSETQ. CDR3 in DNA: TGCGCCAGCAGCTTGGGGAGAGACTATGGCCACACTTTC. Translated, it gives CASSLGRDYGHTF.

The sample holds a few counts of this clone. The CDR3 does not end in the conserved phenylalanine or tryptophan, so this is likely a read error. No DNA is shown, since the ends of the CDR3 on it are uncertain; the CDR3 is the one TCRdb lists. The chain employs TRBV30 and TRBJ1-1. Germline V lookup: CDR1 GTSNPN, CDR2 SVGIG (reference sequence). The CDR3 has 10 amino acids, counting both end residues. CDR3 sequence reads: CAWSGQGLLL.

The J gene is TRBJ2-7, the V gene TRBV15; 8 bases are a match to TRBD1. Germline V CDR1 and CDR2: LNHNV, YYDKDF (reference sequence). With V trimmed by 1 base and J by 1 base, 3 bases remained unmatched. The CDR3 runs to 15 residues. In DNA form, the CDR3 reads TGTGCCACCAGCAGAGGGACAGGGTATTCCTACGAGCAGTACTTC. It yields the protein CATSRGTGYSYEQYF. The full variable domain, completed using reference TRBV15 and TRBJ2-7, is DAMVIQNPRYQVTQFGKPVTLSCSQTLNHNVMYWYQQKSSQAPKLLFHYYDKDFNNEADTPDNFQSRRPNTSFCFLDIRSPGLGDTAMYLCATSRGTGYSYEQYFGPGTRLTVT.

V and J are TRBV4-3 and TRBJ2-7, with 9 nucleotides matching TRBD1. Looked up from germline, CDR1 is LGHNA and CDR2 is YSLEER. Trimming took 1 base from V and 1 from J; bases not matched to a gene: 5. CDR3 length: 16 amino acids. The CDR3 bases are TGCGCCAGCAGCCAAGGGGGGACAGGGTCATCCTACGAGCAGTACTTC. This sequence encodes CASSQGGTGSSYEQYF.

This clone showed up many times. The CDR3: CASSPKGRAKNSPLHF. The CDR3 DNA reads TGCGCCAGCAGCCCGAAGGGGAGGGCTAAGAATTCACCCCTCCACTTT. The chain carries TRBV4-1 and TRBJ1-6, with a weak D call TRBD1 (5 bases). Trimming took off 4 bases at V and 7 bases at J, with 17 bases between the two ends. The CDR3 loop spans 16 amino acids. CDR1 is MGHRA and CDR2 is YSYEKL in the germline V gene.

The rearrangement uses TRBV7-2 and TRBJ2-5, with 14 bases identical to TRBD2. The ends lost 5 bases at V and 4 bases at J; junction bases unmatched: 6. The germline gives CDR1 SGHTA, CDR2 FQGNSA. The CDR3 consists of 16 residues. This CDR3 is CASSDTGLAGGETQYF. The CDR3 nucleotides read TGTGCCAGCAGCGACACAGGACTAGCGGGAGGAGAGACCCAGTACTTC.

This clone was seen repeatedly, ten times or more. The V and J genes are TRBV5-1 and TRBJ2-1; no firm D call. Looked up from germline, CDR1 is SGHRS and CDR2 is YFSETQ. The CDR3 covers 15 residues. Trimming took 4 bases from V and 5 from J, leaving 16 bases between them. In DNA, the CDR3 is TGCGCCAGCAGCCCGTCCACCCTCTCGGACAATGAGCAGTTCTTC. It translates to CASSPSTLSDNEQFF.

This clone has only a few counts. The chain recombines TRBV12-3 or TRBV12-4 with TRBJ1-3; D unresolved. The CDR3 is 15 residues long. Trimming took off 5 bases at V and 0 bases at J, with 11 bases between the two ends. The CDR3: CASSEYSGSGNTIYF. The CDR3, as DNA: TGTGCCAGCAGTGAATACTCGGGCTCTGGAAACACCATATATTTT.

This clone has more than one count but fewer than ten. The chain couples TRBV6-7 to TRBJ2-7; 7 positions match TRBD1. TRBV6-7 is labeled an ORF, and its function is uncertain. CDR3 length equals 18 residues. V was clipped by 6 bases and J by 3 bases; unmatched bases: 20. The CDR3 loop is CASSPYRPTGTENYEQYF. In DNA, the CDR3 is TGTGCCAGCAGCCCCTACCGACCCACCGGGACAGAAAACTACGAGCAGTACTTC.